The T cell receptor beta chain under discussion was sequenced for a study of PD-L1 blockade in urothelial cancer. Overall study: At 6 weeks and at 3 weeks (second dose) after treatment start, blood was analyzed.

Profiled with immunoSEQ multiplex PCR; TCRdb holds only in-frame clones, not every one. The sample yields around 79,000 clones, approximately 86% seen once. The germline V gene encodes CDR1 MNHNS and CDR2 SASEGT. V was pared by 8 bases and J by 9 bases, with 20 bases between. CDR3 length equals 14 residues. Time point described: pretreatment peripheral blood. The diagnosis in patients was locally advanced or metastatic urothelial carcinoma. The chain links TRBV6-1 to TRBJ1-3, with D uncertain. The sequence came from a man aged 35 to 55 with urothelial cancer. Specimen: PBMCs, collected around atezolizumab (anti-PD-L1) treatment. The CDR3 loop is CASVRTEVVGTIYF. The CDR3 DNA reads TGTGCCAGCGTCCGCACCGAAGTAGTCGGCACCATATATTTT.